This T cell receptor beta chain was sequenced for a study of blood T cell repertoires in COVID-19. On the study more broadly: The United States, Italy and Spain supplied acute and convalescent COVID-19 samples. PBMCs, B-cell-depleted T cells, or T cells provided the cDNA or gDNA that made up the material.

Germline V gene lookup returns CDR1 LGHDT and CDR2 YNNKEL (reference sequence). V was cut by 1 base and J by 5 bases, with 12 bases left in between. The CDR3 runs 15 residues. Source study methods: Amplification of reference gene primers was used by the study to estimate nucleated cell counts. Libraries were prepared by immunoSEQ multiplex PCR; TCRdb keeps only in-frame clonotypes and omits some of them. V and J calls and clone size are as listed in that table; D and trimming were resolved from the DNA. The sample includes tens of thousands of clones, approximately 80% of them seen just once. The chain carries TRBV3-1 (or the pseudogene TRBV3-2) and TRBJ1-5; tentative D call: TRBD1 (6 bases). This receptor was identified in a human donor in a cohort sampled during active COVID-19. Specimen: peripheral blood. Here the CDR3 DNA reads TGTGCCAGCAGCCAAGCGACAGGTCGCCATCAGCCCCAGCATTTT. This codes for CASSQATGRHQPQHF.